Each of the 20 T cell receptor beta chains below was sequenced from the same sample in a study of Ad26.COV2.S vaccination and SARS-CoV-2 variants. The assay was immunoSEQ multiplex PCR, and TCRdb's table has in-frame clones only and misses some. The sample lists about 400,000 clones, around 89% seen once, with less than 4.5% in the top ten. The sample's treatment: some 20 received Ad26.COV2.S at low or high dose, single or two shots; a few received placebo; per-sample allocation not given. Samples analyzed were those drawn on day 63 after the first vaccine or placebo injection. Here the sequenced sample was peripheral blood, taken in a trial of Ad26.COV2.S vaccine versus placebo. Receptors were obtained from a person between 18 and 59 years old who received the Ad26.COV2.S COVID-19 vaccine or a placebo.

The chain links TRBV7-2 to TRBJ2-1, with 9 bases lining up with TRBD1. V was pared by 4 bases and J by 10 bases, with 11 bases of the junction left unmatched. Germline CDR1 and CDR2: SGHTA and FQGNSA. The CDR3 contains 15 residues. The CDR3 region is CASSSDRGVDREQFF. The DNA of the CDR3 is TGTGCCAGCAGCTCGGACAGGGGAGTGGATCGAGAGCAGTTCTTC. Filled out from reference TRBV7-2 and TRBJ2-1, the complete variable domain reads GAGVSQSPSNKVTEKGKDVELRCDPISGHTALYWYRQSLGQGLEFLIYFQGNSAPDKSGLPSDRFSAERTGGSVSTLTIQRTQQEDSAVYLCASSSDRGVDREQFFGPGTRLTVL.

The gene calls are TRBV6-5 and TRBJ1-2; 12 bases map to TRBD1. The CDR3 is 15 residues long. Germline loops: CDR1 MNHEY, CDR2 SVGAGI. V dropped 6 bases and J dropped 5; count of bases not matched to a gene: 7. CDR3 nucleotide sequence: TGTGCCAGCAGGGGACAGGGGGCGGTTGATTATGGCTACACCTTC. This sequence encodes CASRGQGAVDYGYTF.

This clone was counted once. V and J are TRBV13 and TRBJ1-5, with D unclear. The CDR3 totals 14 residues. Between the trimmed V and J ends, which lost 0 bases and 4 bases, there was a span of 7 bases. Germline lookup yields CDR1 PRHDT and CDR2 FYEKMQ (reference sequence). CDR3 sequence reads: CASSLGTLNQPQHF. Here the CDR3 DNA reads TGTGCCAGCAGCTTAGGGACACTAAATCAGCCCCAGCATTTT.

The genes are TRBV7-2 and TRBJ2-7; D tentatively reads TRBD1 or TRBD2 (6 bases each). The CDR3 is 16 residues long. Germline CDR1 and CDR2: SGHTA and FQGNSA. V was cut by 3 bases and J by 3 bases, with 18 bases left in between. The CDR3 here is CASSFPGRGRGYEQYF. In nucleotides, the CDR3 is TGTGCCAGCAGCTTTCCCGGGCGGGGCAGGGGCTACGAGCAGTACTTC.

The rearrangement uses TRBV15 and TRBJ2-1; the D gene is possibly TRBD2 (6 bases). In germline, CDR1 is LNHNV, CDR2 YYDKDF (reference sequence). There are 15 residues in the CDR3. Trimming took 0 bases from V and 3 from J, leaving 9 bases between them. This chain's CDR3 is CATSREGLRYNEQFF. The CDR3 DNA is TGTGCCACCAGCAGAGAGGGACTCCGCTACAATGAGCAGTTCTTC.

The chain joins TRBV19 to TRBJ2-2; D ambiguous. Per germline, CDR1 LNHDA and CDR2 SQIVND (reference sequence). The CDR3 length is 15 residues. Trimming took 5 bases from V and 2 from J, leaving 12 bases between them. CDR3 nucleotides: TGTGCCAGTAGTCCCCGTACCCTTAACACCGGGGAGCTGTTTTTT. This translates into CASSPRTLNTGELFF.

This clone has a single count. The chain uses TRBV6-2 or TRBV6-3 and TRBJ1-6; perhaps TRBD1 as D (6 bases). Germline V lookup: CDR1 MNHEY, CDR2 SVGEGT. This CDR3 region has 16 residues. V gave up 3 bases and J gave up 7 bases, with 16 bases separating them. The CDR3 protein is CASSYLYRETNSPLHF. In nucleotides, the CDR3 is TGTGCCAGCAGTTATTTGTACAGGGAGACAAATTCACCCCTCCACTTT.

This clone occurred a few times. The chain links TRBV7-9 to TRBJ1-1; D gene unclear. Trimming stripped 3 bases from V and 1 base from J, with 3 bases between. This CDR3 has 12 residues. Germline values: CDR1 SEHNR, CDR2 FQNEAQ (reference sequence). This CDR3 reads CASSFRNTEAFF. CDR3 DNA: TGTGCCAGCAGCTTCAGGAACACTGAAGCTTTCTTT.

The chain employs TRBV5-1 and TRBJ2-5; 10 bases are a match to TRBD1. Germline trimming cut 4 bases from V and 5 bases from J; bases unmatched to any gene: 5. The length of the CDR3 is 14 residues. The germline gives CDR1 SGHRS, CDR2 YFSETQ. CDR3 sequence (DNA): TGCGCCAGCAGCCTGGGACAGGGGTTGGAGACCCAGTACTTC. It yields the protein CASSLGQGLETQYF.

The chain has TRBV10-3 and TRBJ2-7, with a weak D call TRBD1 (6 bases). The V gene's germline CDR1 is ENHRY and CDR2 SYGVKD. The CDR3 length is 15 residues. V was pared by 3 bases and J by 2 bases, with 14 bases between. DNA of the CDR3: TGTGCCATCAGTGACGGACAGCAGGTTGCCTACGAGCAGTACTTC. As protein: CAISDGQQVAYEQYF.

J is TRBJ2-7 and V is TRBV18; 8 bases agree with TRBD2. CDR3 length: 13 residues. V was clipped by 4 bases and J by 3 bases; unmatched bases: 2. Per germline, CDR1 KGHSH and CDR2 LQKENI. The CDR3 bases are TGTGCCAGCTCACTTGCGGGGGGCTACGAGCAGTACTTC. It yields the protein CASSLAGGYEQYF. Full variable domain (outside the CDR3, taken from reference TRBV18 and TRBJ2-7): NAGVMQNPRHLVRRRGQEARLRCSPMKGHSHVYWYRQLPEEGLKFMVYLQKENIIDESGMPKERFSAEFPKEGPSILRIQQVVRGDSAAYFCASSLAGGYEQYFGPGTRLTVT.

In DNA form, the CDR3 reads TGTGCCAGCAGGACCCCGGAGGGTAGCGCGGCGAATGAGCAGTTCTTC. Its translation is CASRTPEGSAANEQFF. This chain uses TRBV2 with TRBJ2-1, with a possible D match to TRBD2 (6 bases). Germline V CDR1 and CDR2: SNHLY, FYNNEI. The CDR3 length is 16 residues. The V end lost 6 bases, the J end lost 7 bases, and 22 bases lay between the germline ends.

The table lists this clone with many counts. The rearrangement links TRBV3-1 (or the pseudogene TRBV3-2) to TRBJ2-7, with D possibly being TRBD2 (6 bases). V was clipped by 4 bases and J by 7 bases, with 20 bases between them. The length of the CDR3 is 15 residues. The germline CDR1 and CDR2 sequences are LGHDT and YNNKEL (reference sequence). The CDR3 sequence: CASSPSPRREREQYF. The CDR3 nucleotides read TGTGCCAGCAGCCCCTCCCCCAGGCGGGAACGGGAGCAGTACTTC.

This clone was found a few times. The chain has TRBV6-6 and TRBJ1-3; maybe TRBD1 (5 bases). Trimming cost V 5 bases and J 0 bases, with 26 bases left between them. CDR1 is MNHNY, CDR2 SVGAGI, per germline (reference sequence). The CDR3 spans 20 residues. CDR3 bases: TGTGCCAGCAGTCGATACCGACAGATACCCCCTTTCAGCTCTGGAAACACCATATATTTT. Translation gives CASSRYRQIPPFSSGNTIYF.

This chain joins TRBV6-5 and TRBJ1-1, with 7 nucleotides matching TRBD1. The V and J ends lost 7 bases and 6 bases, in that order; junction bases with no gene match: 8. This CDR3 comprises 13 residues. The germline V gene has CDR1 MNHEY and CDR2 SVGAGI. The CDR3 loop is CASIVTGDSEAFF. Written as DNA, the CDR3 is TGTGCCAGCATCGTCACAGGGGACTCTGAAGCTTTCTTT.

The rearrangement joins TRBV4-3 to TRBJ2-5; D possibly corresponds to TRBD2 (7 bases). Germline CDR1 LGHNA, CDR2 YSLEER. The CDR3 loop spans 15 amino acids. Trimming removed 1 base from V and 5 bases from J, with 14 bases in between. The CDR3 loop is CASSQGGGGWETQYF. CDR3 DNA: TGCGCCAGCAGCCAAGGGGGCGGGGGCTGGGAGACCCAGTACTTC.

This chain joins TRBV30 and TRBJ1-1; 7 bases match TRBD1. V was pared by 3 bases and J by 3 bases, with 7 bases of the junction left unmatched. In germline, CDR1 is GTSNPN, CDR2 SVGIG (reference sequence). The CDR3 is made up of 14 amino acids. The chain's CDR3 is CAWRLQGFYTEAFF. The CDR3 DNA reads as TGTGCCTGGAGATTACAGGGGTTCTACACTGAAGCTTTCTTT.

V and J are TRBV7-9 and TRBJ2-1; D is uncertain. V lost 5 bases and J 9 bases, leaving 11 bases between the germline ends. Germline CDR1 SEHNR, CDR2 FQNEAQ (reference sequence). CDR3 size: 12 residues. CDR3 protein: CASSPMVIEQFF. CDR3 coding DNA: TGTGCCAGCAGCCCCATGGTCATTGAGCAGTTCTTC.

The J gene is TRBJ1-3, the V gene TRBV19; maybe TRBD1 (6 bases). Germline loops: CDR1 LNHDA, CDR2 SQIVND (reference sequence). The CDR3 runs 14 residues. The germline V and J ends were trimmed by 6 bases and 0 bases, with 9 bases remaining between them. The CDR3 region has the DNA TGTGCCAGTAGCGGGGGCTTCTCTGGAAACACCATATATTTT. This codes for CASSGGFSGNTIYF.

The sample holds a few counts of this clone. This chain joins TRBV5-6 and TRBJ1-1, with 9 positions matching TRBD1. The germline V gene encodes CDR1 SGHDT and CDR2 YYEEEE. Trimming took 2 bases from V and 1 from J; bases not matched to a gene: 3. The CDR3 has 15 amino acids. The chain's CDR3 is CASSFRTGANTEAFF. The CDR3 coding sequence is TGTGCCAGCAGCTTCCGGACAGGGGCGAACACTGAAGCTTTCTTT.